The 15 T cell receptor beta chains below all came from one sample that was sequenced in a study of regulatory T cells in long-lasting Graves disease. Noted time point: newly diagnosed GD, antithyroid drugs for less than 3 months. The TCR library was prepared using RNA isolated from PBMCs. Both iRepertoire HTBI primers and Arm-PCR of CDR3 regions were used to build the TCR beta libraries. TCRdb reanalysed the multiplex PCR reads using MiXCR and keeps one entry per CDR3 protein. The data contain approximately 440,000 distinct CDR3 sequences, about 17% of them seen just once; the ten biggest clones take up 12%. The same specimen was also included in a second study, on T cells in Graves' hyperthyroidism and ophthalmopathy.

This specimen was peripheral blood mononuclear cells (PBMCs), taken at new diagnosis, from a patient treated with antithyroid drugs. The receptors were sampled from a man aged 35 to 55 with Graves disease.

There are many counts of this clonotype. The rearrangement joins TRBV18 to TRBJ1-4, with unresolved D. CDR1 is KGHSH, CDR2 LQKENI, per germline. This CDR3 spans 11 amino acids. V was pared by 2 bases and J by 7 bases, with 2 bases between. CDR3 coding DNA: TGTGCCAGCTCACCAAGTGAAAAACTGTTTTTT. It encodes CASSPSEKLFF.

Ten or more counts support this clonotype. The chain couples TRBV14 to TRBJ2-3; 8 bases match TRBD1. CDR3 size: 14 residues. CDR1 is SGHDN, CDR2 FVKESK, per germline. Unmatched junction bases numbered 2, after V lost 3 bases and J lost 3 bases. The CDR3 nucleotides read TGTGCCAGCAGCCAGCGACAGGGGACAGATACGCAGTATTTT. It specifies CASSQRQGTDTQYF.

This clonotype was counted only a few times. Here the CDR3 DNA reads TGCAGCGTCGAGGAGGGCACAGATACGCAGTATTTT. It specifies CSVEEGTDTQYF. V usage is TRBV29-1 and J usage is TRBJ2-3; D may be TRBD2 (5 bases). Between the trimmed V and J ends, which lost 6 bases and 1 base, there was a span of 8 bases. Looked up from germline, CDR1 is SQVTM and CDR2 is ANQGSEA. The CDR3 is 12 amino acids.

The table lists this clonotype with many counts. The chain combines TRBV20-1 with TRBJ2-1, with D hard to call. Germline V lookup: CDR1 DFQATT, CDR2 SNEGSKA (reference sequence). V was pared by 4 bases and J by 0 bases, with 7 bases between. This CDR3 contains 13 residues. CDR3: CSATESSYNEQFF. The CDR3 nucleotides are TGCAGTGCTACCGAAAGCTCCTACAATGAGCAGTTCTTC.

This clonotype occurred many times. The chain is built from TRBV10-3 and TRBJ1-5; 7 bases are shared with TRBD1. CDR1 and CDR2 from the germline V gene are ENHRY and SYGVKD. The CDR3 runs 16 residues. Trimming removed 0 bases from V and 7 bases from J; junction bases left unmatched: 9. CDR3 nucleotides: TGTGCCATCAGTGAGTCGAAGGGGGCGGGTGGACAGCCCCAGCATTTT. This sequence encodes CAISESKGAGGQPQHF.

The V and J genes are TRBV28 and TRBJ2-1; weak D call: TRBD1 (6 bases). The CDR3 consists of 15 residues. With 7 bases removed from V and 0 bases from J, the gap between germline ends came to 13 bases. Germline-derived CDR1 and CDR2 are MDHEN and SYDVKM. The CDR3 DNA sequence: TGTGCCAGCACCTGGGGGCAGGGCTCCTACAATGAGCAGTTCTTC. This translates into CASTWGQGSYNEQFF. The complete variable domain, with remaining parts taken from reference TRBV28 and TRBJ2-1, reads DVKVTQSSRYLVKRTGEKVFLECVQDMDHENMFWYRQDPGLGLRLIYFSYDVKMKEKGDIPEGYSVSREKKERFSLILESASTNQTSMYLCASTWGQGSYNEQFFGPGTRLTVL.

This clonotype was picked up many times. This rearrangement joins TRBV20-1 to TRBJ2-1, with TRBD1 as a possible D gene (5 bases). The length of the CDR3 is 12 residues. Germline assignment: CDR1 DFQATT and CDR2 SNEGSKA (reference sequence). Trimming shortened V by 6 bases and J by 10 bases, and 16 bases separated the two germline ends. In DNA, the CDR3 is TGCAGTGCAAACACCGCAGGGCGGGAGCAGTTCTTC. Translated: CSANTAGREQFF.

This clonotype showed up many times. The chain employs TRBV28 and TRBJ1-5; D may be TRBD1 (5 bases). Germline loops: CDR1 MDHEN, CDR2 SYDVKM. The V end was cut by 1 base, the J end by 8 bases, with 15 bases between. The CDR3 spans 15 residues. The CDR3 DNA reads as TGTGCCAGCAGTTTATTGGGACGGCGGGGTGAGCCCCAGCATTTT. Translated: CASSLLGRRGEPQHF.

This clonotype occurred many times. The V and J genes are TRBV6-1 and TRBJ2-5, with 11 bases that match TRBD2. In germline, CDR1 is MNHNS, CDR2 SASEGT. The CDR3 consists of 14 residues. Unmatched junction bases numbered 10, after V lost 10 bases and J lost 6 bases. CDR3 protein: CATRLAGGRKTQYF. The CDR3 nucleotides read TGTGCCACTAGATTAGCGGGAGGGCGGAAGACCCAGTACTTC.

This clonotype was detected ten times or more. The V call is TRBV6-5, the J call TRBJ2-6, with D possibly being TRBD1 or TRBD2 (5 bases each). In germline, CDR1 is MNHEY, CDR2 SVGAGI. The CDR3 length is 16 residues. V shed 2 bases and J shed 2 bases, with 10 bases lying between them. The chain's CDR3 is CASSYAPGPGANVLTF. CDR3 DNA sequence: TGTGCCAGCAGTTACGCACCGGGGCCTGGGGCCAACGTCCTGACTTTC.

This clonotype has ten or more counts. J is TRBJ2-1 and V is TRBV12-3 or TRBV12-4, with 7 bases identical to TRBD2. The trim removed 6 bases at V and 0 bases at J, leaving 8 bases unmatched. This CDR3 has 16 amino acids. The DNA of the CDR3 is TGTGCCAGCAGACCACTAGCGACGAGCTCCTACAATGAGCAGTTCTTC. Translating gives CASRPLATSSYNEQFF.

There are many counts of this clonotype. CDR3 residues: CASRQGVSYEQYF. DNA for the CDR3: TGCGCCAGCAGACAGGGGGTATCCTACGAGCAGTACTTC. The chain carries TRBV5-1 and TRBJ2-7; 8 nucleotides line up with TRBD1. V gave up 5 bases and J gave up 1 base; unmatched junction bases: 2. The CDR3 has 13 residues. Germline loops: CDR1 SGHRS, CDR2 YFSETQ.

There are many counts of this clonotype. The chain combines TRBV5-1 with TRBJ2-3, with 10 bases identical to TRBD1. Trimming took 4 bases from V and 5 from J; bases not matched to a gene: 10. CDR1 is SGHRS and CDR2 is YFSETQ in the germline V gene. CDR3 length: 16 amino acids. DNA of the CDR3: TGCGCCAGCAGCGTATATACGACAGGGGGCAAAGATACGCAGTATTTT. Translation: CASSVYTTGGKDTQYF.

This clonotype was detected only a few times. The V gene is TRBV30, the J gene TRBJ2-1, with 8 positions matching TRBD1. Germline-derived CDR1 and CDR2 are GTSNPN and SVGIG (reference sequence). The CDR3 is 15 residues long. With 3 bases clipped from V and 0 bases from J, the junction kept 4 bases outside the gene matches. CDR3 coding DNA: TGTGCCTGGAGAAGGACAGGGAGCTCCTACAATGAGCAGTTCTTC. Translated: CAWRRTGSSYNEQFF.

This clonotype was counted many times. This chain uses TRBV7-6 with TRBJ2-2; TRBD1 matches at 7 bases. V trimming: 5 bases; J trimming: 1 base; junction bases outside the gene matches: 4. Germline CDR1 and CDR2: SGHVS and FNYEAQ. This CDR3 has 15 amino acids. The CDR3 nucleotides are TGTGCCAGCAGCCGACAGGGACAGAACACCGGGGAGCTGTTTTTT. It codes for CASSRQGQNTGELFF.